These 25 T cell receptor beta chains originate from one sample sequenced in a study of a mutant IDH1 vaccine in newly diagnosed glioma (dated by TCRdb to the early 2020s). No antigen is known for these receptors. Libraries were constructed by the immunoSEQ multiplex PCR assay. TCRdb limited this immuneACCESS table to in-frame rearrangements with V and J called. A share of clones is missing; checked studies link under half to unresolved V genes, and the rest is unexplained. This sample gives about 32,000 clones in total; almost 80% of them show up just once. Clones ranked in the top ten supply roughly 10% of the sample. The time point label on this specimen signifies: week 35, safety follow-up. Every vaccine dose consisted of 300 ug of a 20-mer mutant IDH1 peptide in Montanide, administered subcutaneously together with topical imiquimod. The specimen comprised PBMCs, sampled from a glioma patient whose treatment included an IDH1 peptide vaccine. These receptors originate from a woman aged 30 to 39 with glioma. Some clones in this sample may be carry-over from other donors' samples.

The chain recombines TRBV10-3 with TRBJ2-1; tentatively, D is TRBD2 (6 bases). The germline V gene encodes CDR1 ENHRY and CDR2 SYGVKD. The germline V and J ends were trimmed by 6 bases and 1 base, with 13 bases remaining between them. This CDR3 region has 15 residues. CDR3 nucleotides: TGTGCCATCAGAGTCCGGGACTCTTCCTACAATGAGCAGTTCTTC. Its translation is CAIRVRDSSYNEQFF.

The rearrangement uses TRBV11-2 and TRBJ2-7; the D gene is possibly TRBD2 (5 bases). The V and J ends lost 1 base and 3 bases respectively, with 13 bases between them. The CDR3 extends over 15 amino acids. Germline V gene data show CDR1 as SGHAT and CDR2 as FQNNGV. The CDR3 loop is CASSLGGSRIYEQYF. CDR3 nucleotide sequence: TGTGCCAGCAGCTTAGGCGGGTCCCGAATCTACGAGCAGTACTTC.

The rearrangement uses TRBV7-2 and TRBJ2-3, with 11 bases matching TRBD2. CDR1 is SGHTA and CDR2 is FQGNSA in the germline V gene. V gave up 0 bases and J gave up 7 bases; unmatched junction bases: 6. This CDR3 is 16 amino acids long. The CDR3 spells CASSLATSGNKYTQYF. CDR3 DNA: TGTGCCAGCAGCTTAGCGACTAGCGGGAATAAGTATACGCAGTATTTT. Supplemented by reference TRBV7-2 and TRBJ2-3, the full variable domain reads GAGVSQSPSNKVTEKGKDVELRCDPISGHTALYWYRQSLGQGLEFLIYFQGNSAPDKSGLPSDRFSAERTGGSVSTLTIQRTQQEDSAVYLCASSLATSGNKYTQYFGPGTRLTVL.

This chain links TRBV2 with TRBJ2-5, with 7 bases that match TRBD1. This CDR3 has 14 residues. The V segment lost 5 bases and the J segment 5 bases; nucleotides outside the gene matches: 8. Germline lookup yields CDR1 SNHLY and CDR2 FYNNEI. As DNA, the CDR3 is TGTGCCAGCAGTAAGCAGGGGGTTGGGGAGACCCAGTACTTC. It specifies CASSKQGVGETQYF.

This chain connects TRBV7-6 to TRBJ2-5; D might be TRBD1 (6 bases). The germline V and J ends were trimmed by 4 bases and 6 bases, with 12 bases remaining between them. CDR1 and CDR2 from the germline V gene are SGHVS and FNYEAQ. CDR3 length equals 13 residues. The CDR3 DNA is TGTGCCAGCAGCTCGGAACAGGGACAGACCCAGTACTTC. Residues: CASSSEQGQTQYF.

The gene calls are TRBV7-9 and TRBJ1-3; D unresolved. The CDR3 loop spans 18 amino acids. Looked up from germline, CDR1 is SEHNR and CDR2 is FQNEAQ (reference sequence). The ends were cut back, 3 bases at V and 0 bases at J, with 18 bases in the middle. The CDR3, as DNA: TGTGCCAGCAGCTTCCCCGATAAGGGTTCCAGCTCTGGAAACACCATATATTTT. This codes for CASSFPDKGSSSGNTIYF.

The rearrangement uses TRBV5-1 and TRBJ1-4, with D uncertain. Trimming removed 3 bases at V and 6 bases at J, with 15 bases between. The germline V gene has CDR1 SGHRS and CDR2 YFSETQ. This CDR3 region has 15 residues. The DNA for the CDR3 is TGCGCCAGCAGCTCCTACCCTGGACTGGATGAAAAACTGTTTTTT. Its protein product is CASSSYPGLDEKLFF.

This rearrangement joins TRBV28 to TRBJ1-2; D gene unclear. CDR1 is MDHEN, CDR2 SYDVKM, per germline. Trimming cost V 5 bases and J 3 bases, with 25 bases left between them. The CDR3 has 18 amino acids. The CDR3, as DNA: TGTGCCAGCAGTCCAAATCAGTTCCAAACGAAGGCCTACTATGGCTACACCTTC. This encodes CASSPNQFQTKAYYGYTF.

The V call is TRBV28, the J call TRBJ1-2; weak D call: TRBD1 (6 bases). Germline-derived CDR1 and CDR2 are MDHEN and SYDVKM. The V end was cut by 7 bases, the J end by 8 bases, with 20 bases between. CDR3 length equals 14 residues. Here the CDR3 reads CASTISAWGRGYTF. The CDR3 nucleotides are TGTGCCAGCACCATTTCGGCCTGGGGGCGCGGCTACACCTTC.

The CDR3 nucleotides are TGTGCCAGCAGTGAATTGAGGGACTACGAGCAGTACTTC. It specifies CASSELRDYEQYF. V gene TRBV2 combines with J gene TRBJ2-7; D is perhaps TRBD2 (5 bases). CDR3 length equals 13 residues. V lost 2 bases, J lost 3 bases, and 8 bases lay in between. Germline CDR1 SNHLY, CDR2 FYNNEI.

The chain uses TRBV28 and TRBJ1-1; D perhaps matches TRBD1 (5 bases). Germline V CDR1 and CDR2: MDHEN, SYDVKM. This CDR3 is built from 18 residues. V was clipped by 5 bases and J by 1 base, with 23 bases between them. The CDR3 here is CASSPPGQLAGGNTEAFF. CDR3 DNA sequence: TGTGCCAGCAGTCCCCCCGGGCAACTTGCGGGGGGGAACACTGAAGCTTTCTTT.

This rearrangement joins TRBV29-1 to TRBJ2-1; D may be TRBD2 (6 bases). Germline V gene sequence: CDR1 SQVTM, CDR2 ANQGSEA. This CDR3 region has 14 residues. V lost 7 bases to trimming and J lost 3 bases, with 16 bases between them. The CDR3 DNA reads TGCAGCGGGACTACCCAACCCGGCTACAATGAGCAGTTCTTC. It codes for CSGTTQPGYNEQFF.

This clone was detected a few times. The rearrangement links TRBV9 to TRBJ1-1; 8 positions agree with TRBD1. Germline-derived CDR1 and CDR2 are SGDLS and YYNGEE. Germline trimming cut 1 base from V and 10 bases from J; bases unmatched to any gene: 0. CDR3 size: 11 residues. CDR3 region: CASSVQGAAFF. The CDR3, as DNA: TGTGCCAGCAGCGTACAGGGGGCAGCTTTCTTT.

V gene TRBV7-2 combines with J gene TRBJ1-2; no definite D call. Germline-derived CDR1 and CDR2 are SGHTA and FQGNSA. The CDR3 runs to 11 residues. Trimming shortened V by 1 base and J by 8 bases, and 5 bases separated the two germline ends. In nucleotides, the CDR3 is TGTGCCAGCAGCTTAGGAGGGGGCTACACCTTC. Its protein is CASSLGGGYTF. Full variable domain (missing parts from reference TRBV7-2 and TRBJ1-2): GAGVSQSPSNKVTEKGKDVELRCDPISGHTALYWYRQSLGQGLEFLIYFQGNSAPDKSGLPSDRFSAERTGGSVSTLTIQRTQQEDSAVYLCASSLGGGYTFGSGTRLTVV.

The V gene is TRBV5-1, the J gene TRBJ2-3; tentative D call: TRBD2 (7 bases). V lost 4 bases and J lost 2, with 11 bases in between. The CDR3 extends over 14 amino acids. The V gene's germline CDR1 is SGHRS and CDR2 YFSETQ. CDR3 loop: CASSGGGSTDTQYF. The CDR3 region has the DNA TGCGCCAGCAGCGGGGGGGGCTCCACAGATACGCAGTATTTT.

This clone was observed a handful of times. The chain links TRBV29-1 to TRBJ2-7; 7 nucleotides align to TRBD1. Per germline, CDR1 SQVTM and CDR2 ANQGSEA. After removal of 5 bases from V and 2 bases from J, the junction contained 12 bases not matched to a gene. The CDR3 has 15 residues. CDR3 in amino acids: CSVTNLLTGTYEQYF. CDR3 nucleotide sequence: TGCAGCGTTACAAATCTATTGACAGGGACCTACGAGCAGTACTTC.

The gene calls are TRBV19 and TRBJ2-1, with 9 bases identical to TRBD1. There are 15 residues in the CDR3. V shed 4 bases, J shed 10 bases, and the junction held 11 bases outside the gene matches. Germline loops: CDR1 LNHDA, CDR2 SQIVND (reference sequence). The CDR3 sequence: CASSSPGQGFGEQFF. The CDR3 nucleotides are TGTGCCAGTAGTAGTCCGGGACAGGGCTTCGGGGAGCAGTTCTTC.

The chain recombines TRBV19 with TRBJ2-7, with D hard to call. The V gene's germline CDR1 is LNHDA and CDR2 SQIVND (reference sequence). This CDR3 is built from 13 residues. The V gene lost 2 bases and the J gene lost 4 bases, with 9 bases spanning the gap. As DNA, the CDR3 is TGTGCCAGTAGTATATTTAAAGGGTACGAGCAGTACTTC. This translates into CASSIFKGYEQYF.

The chain recombines TRBV25-1 with TRBJ2-3; 13 bases are a match to TRBD2. V was clipped by 3 bases and J by 4 bases; unmatched bases: 10. The CDR3 consists of 18 residues. The germline gives CDR1 MGHDK, CDR2 SYGVNS. The CDR3 here is CASSDPPGLAGVPDTQYF. DNA of the CDR3: TGTGCCAGCAGTGATCCCCCCGGACTAGCGGGAGTCCCAGATACGCAGTATTTT.

The rearrangement links TRBV5-3 to TRBJ1-2; 8 bases are a match to TRBD1. TRBV5-3 is reported as an ORF; its role is uncertain. J lost 7 bases, V lost 0 bases, and 14 bases had no gene match. The CDR3 extends over 17 amino acids. CDR3 residues: CARSLAKEDRDRCGYTF. DNA for the CDR3: TGTGCCAGAAGCTTGGCCAAGGAGGACAGGGATCGATGTGGCTACACCTTC.

The rearrangement uses TRBV30 and TRBJ1-1; TRBD1 is a possible D gene (6 bases). V shed 2 bases and J shed 3 bases, with 10 bases lying between them. Germline loops: CDR1 GTSNPN, CDR2 SVGIG (reference sequence). This CDR3 contains 13 residues. The CDR3 DNA sequence: TGTGCCTGGAGTACAGGGCGACACACTGAAGCTTTCTTT. This translates into CAWSTGRHTEAFF.

This chain connects TRBV7-9 to TRBJ2-2; 8 nucleotides line up with TRBD2. Germline V gene data show CDR1 as SEHNR and CDR2 as FQNEAQ (reference sequence). This CDR3 contains 17 residues. V shed 1 base and J 4 bases; nucleotides not matched to a gene: 8. This CDR3 reads CASSLVGLAGITGELFF. The CDR3 nucleotides read TGTGCCAGCAGCTTAGTCGGTCTAGCGGGTATCACCGGGGAGCTGTTTTTT.

This chain joins TRBV5-1 and TRBJ1-2, with D perhaps TRBD1 (5 bases). The CDR3 has 14 residues. CDR1 is SGHRS and CDR2 is YFSETQ in the germline V gene. Trimming took 0 bases from V and 7 from J, leaving 13 bases between them. DNA for the CDR3: TGCGCCAGCAGCTTGGGCGGGGGGACTGGTGGCTACACCTTC. The encoded protein is CASSLGGGTGGYTF.

DNA of the CDR3: TGTGCCAGCAGTCTACAAAGAAAGGACAGGGGAGGTTACGAGCAGTACTTC. It translates to CASSLQRKDRGGYEQYF. The chain uses TRBV27 and TRBJ2-7; TRBD1 matches 9 bases. Germline CDR1 is MNHEY and CDR2 is SMNVEV (reference sequence). Trimming at V came to 5 bases and at J to 4 bases, leaving 15 bases not matched to a gene. CDR3 length: 17 residues.

The rearrangement links TRBV2 to TRBJ2-1; either TRBD1 or TRBD2 may fit D (5 bases each). Looked up from germline, CDR1 is SNHLY and CDR2 is FYNNEI. This CDR3 is 14 amino acids long. V was clipped by 5 bases and J by 7 bases, with 15 bases between them. CDR3 nucleotides: TGTGCCAGCAGTAGGGGACCAGCTGCAAATGAGCAGTTCTTC. Protein product: CASSRGPAANEQFF.